These T cell receptor beta chains were read from a single sample in a study of shared clonotypes between healthy human individuals. The method was immunoSEQ multiplex PCR; TCRdb's version includes in-frame clones alone and lacks a portion of them. The table includes millions of clones, about 95% detected once. The sequenced sample consisted of naive CD8+ T cells sorted from blood. The receptors were gathered from a man aged 18-30 years in good health. The CDR3 runs from the conserved cysteine through the conserved F or W.

TRBJ1-1 | TRBV21-1 | CASSTGNTEAFF
TRBJ2-3 | TRBV28 | CASSFYSGRVDTQYF
TRBJ1-1 | TRBV28 | CASSFTTVEAFF
TRBJ2-7 | TRBV27 | CASSEGYEQYF
TRBJ1-5 | TRBV10-2 | CASSEGTNQPQHF
TRBJ1-3 | TRBV6-1 | CASRTGPGNTIYF
TRBJ2-3 | TRBV30 | CATIQSTSTDTQYF
TRBJ2-3 | TRBV2 | CASRALPSGESTDTQYF
TRBJ2-7 | TRBV9 | CASSVSGTSNYEQYF
TRBJ2-3 | TRBV27 | CASTTVGSTDTQYF
TRBJ1-4 | TRBV29-1 | CSVYGQRNEKLFF
TRBJ2-7 | TRBV10-2 | CASSDDRVIYEQYF
TRBJ2-7 | TRBV2 | CASNRGTEVNEQYF
TRBJ2-7 | TRBV4-3 | CASSQVWSSYEQYF
TRBJ1-5 | TRBV28 | CASSEDTGKYSNQPQHF